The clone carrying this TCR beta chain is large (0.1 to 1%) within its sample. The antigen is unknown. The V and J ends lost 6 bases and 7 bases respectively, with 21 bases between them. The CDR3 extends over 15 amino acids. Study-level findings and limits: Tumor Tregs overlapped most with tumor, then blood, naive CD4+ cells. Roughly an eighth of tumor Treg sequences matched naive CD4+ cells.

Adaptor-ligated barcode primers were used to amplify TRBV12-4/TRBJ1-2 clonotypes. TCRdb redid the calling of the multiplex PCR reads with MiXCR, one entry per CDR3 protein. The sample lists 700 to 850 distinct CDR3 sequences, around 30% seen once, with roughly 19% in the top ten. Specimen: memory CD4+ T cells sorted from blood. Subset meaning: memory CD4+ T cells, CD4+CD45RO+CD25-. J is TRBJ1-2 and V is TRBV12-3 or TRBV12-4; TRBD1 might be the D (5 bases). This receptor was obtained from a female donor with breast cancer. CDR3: CASSSDRERTGGYTF. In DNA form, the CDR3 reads TGTGCCAGCAGCTCCGACAGAGAGAGAACTGGTGGCTACACCTTC.